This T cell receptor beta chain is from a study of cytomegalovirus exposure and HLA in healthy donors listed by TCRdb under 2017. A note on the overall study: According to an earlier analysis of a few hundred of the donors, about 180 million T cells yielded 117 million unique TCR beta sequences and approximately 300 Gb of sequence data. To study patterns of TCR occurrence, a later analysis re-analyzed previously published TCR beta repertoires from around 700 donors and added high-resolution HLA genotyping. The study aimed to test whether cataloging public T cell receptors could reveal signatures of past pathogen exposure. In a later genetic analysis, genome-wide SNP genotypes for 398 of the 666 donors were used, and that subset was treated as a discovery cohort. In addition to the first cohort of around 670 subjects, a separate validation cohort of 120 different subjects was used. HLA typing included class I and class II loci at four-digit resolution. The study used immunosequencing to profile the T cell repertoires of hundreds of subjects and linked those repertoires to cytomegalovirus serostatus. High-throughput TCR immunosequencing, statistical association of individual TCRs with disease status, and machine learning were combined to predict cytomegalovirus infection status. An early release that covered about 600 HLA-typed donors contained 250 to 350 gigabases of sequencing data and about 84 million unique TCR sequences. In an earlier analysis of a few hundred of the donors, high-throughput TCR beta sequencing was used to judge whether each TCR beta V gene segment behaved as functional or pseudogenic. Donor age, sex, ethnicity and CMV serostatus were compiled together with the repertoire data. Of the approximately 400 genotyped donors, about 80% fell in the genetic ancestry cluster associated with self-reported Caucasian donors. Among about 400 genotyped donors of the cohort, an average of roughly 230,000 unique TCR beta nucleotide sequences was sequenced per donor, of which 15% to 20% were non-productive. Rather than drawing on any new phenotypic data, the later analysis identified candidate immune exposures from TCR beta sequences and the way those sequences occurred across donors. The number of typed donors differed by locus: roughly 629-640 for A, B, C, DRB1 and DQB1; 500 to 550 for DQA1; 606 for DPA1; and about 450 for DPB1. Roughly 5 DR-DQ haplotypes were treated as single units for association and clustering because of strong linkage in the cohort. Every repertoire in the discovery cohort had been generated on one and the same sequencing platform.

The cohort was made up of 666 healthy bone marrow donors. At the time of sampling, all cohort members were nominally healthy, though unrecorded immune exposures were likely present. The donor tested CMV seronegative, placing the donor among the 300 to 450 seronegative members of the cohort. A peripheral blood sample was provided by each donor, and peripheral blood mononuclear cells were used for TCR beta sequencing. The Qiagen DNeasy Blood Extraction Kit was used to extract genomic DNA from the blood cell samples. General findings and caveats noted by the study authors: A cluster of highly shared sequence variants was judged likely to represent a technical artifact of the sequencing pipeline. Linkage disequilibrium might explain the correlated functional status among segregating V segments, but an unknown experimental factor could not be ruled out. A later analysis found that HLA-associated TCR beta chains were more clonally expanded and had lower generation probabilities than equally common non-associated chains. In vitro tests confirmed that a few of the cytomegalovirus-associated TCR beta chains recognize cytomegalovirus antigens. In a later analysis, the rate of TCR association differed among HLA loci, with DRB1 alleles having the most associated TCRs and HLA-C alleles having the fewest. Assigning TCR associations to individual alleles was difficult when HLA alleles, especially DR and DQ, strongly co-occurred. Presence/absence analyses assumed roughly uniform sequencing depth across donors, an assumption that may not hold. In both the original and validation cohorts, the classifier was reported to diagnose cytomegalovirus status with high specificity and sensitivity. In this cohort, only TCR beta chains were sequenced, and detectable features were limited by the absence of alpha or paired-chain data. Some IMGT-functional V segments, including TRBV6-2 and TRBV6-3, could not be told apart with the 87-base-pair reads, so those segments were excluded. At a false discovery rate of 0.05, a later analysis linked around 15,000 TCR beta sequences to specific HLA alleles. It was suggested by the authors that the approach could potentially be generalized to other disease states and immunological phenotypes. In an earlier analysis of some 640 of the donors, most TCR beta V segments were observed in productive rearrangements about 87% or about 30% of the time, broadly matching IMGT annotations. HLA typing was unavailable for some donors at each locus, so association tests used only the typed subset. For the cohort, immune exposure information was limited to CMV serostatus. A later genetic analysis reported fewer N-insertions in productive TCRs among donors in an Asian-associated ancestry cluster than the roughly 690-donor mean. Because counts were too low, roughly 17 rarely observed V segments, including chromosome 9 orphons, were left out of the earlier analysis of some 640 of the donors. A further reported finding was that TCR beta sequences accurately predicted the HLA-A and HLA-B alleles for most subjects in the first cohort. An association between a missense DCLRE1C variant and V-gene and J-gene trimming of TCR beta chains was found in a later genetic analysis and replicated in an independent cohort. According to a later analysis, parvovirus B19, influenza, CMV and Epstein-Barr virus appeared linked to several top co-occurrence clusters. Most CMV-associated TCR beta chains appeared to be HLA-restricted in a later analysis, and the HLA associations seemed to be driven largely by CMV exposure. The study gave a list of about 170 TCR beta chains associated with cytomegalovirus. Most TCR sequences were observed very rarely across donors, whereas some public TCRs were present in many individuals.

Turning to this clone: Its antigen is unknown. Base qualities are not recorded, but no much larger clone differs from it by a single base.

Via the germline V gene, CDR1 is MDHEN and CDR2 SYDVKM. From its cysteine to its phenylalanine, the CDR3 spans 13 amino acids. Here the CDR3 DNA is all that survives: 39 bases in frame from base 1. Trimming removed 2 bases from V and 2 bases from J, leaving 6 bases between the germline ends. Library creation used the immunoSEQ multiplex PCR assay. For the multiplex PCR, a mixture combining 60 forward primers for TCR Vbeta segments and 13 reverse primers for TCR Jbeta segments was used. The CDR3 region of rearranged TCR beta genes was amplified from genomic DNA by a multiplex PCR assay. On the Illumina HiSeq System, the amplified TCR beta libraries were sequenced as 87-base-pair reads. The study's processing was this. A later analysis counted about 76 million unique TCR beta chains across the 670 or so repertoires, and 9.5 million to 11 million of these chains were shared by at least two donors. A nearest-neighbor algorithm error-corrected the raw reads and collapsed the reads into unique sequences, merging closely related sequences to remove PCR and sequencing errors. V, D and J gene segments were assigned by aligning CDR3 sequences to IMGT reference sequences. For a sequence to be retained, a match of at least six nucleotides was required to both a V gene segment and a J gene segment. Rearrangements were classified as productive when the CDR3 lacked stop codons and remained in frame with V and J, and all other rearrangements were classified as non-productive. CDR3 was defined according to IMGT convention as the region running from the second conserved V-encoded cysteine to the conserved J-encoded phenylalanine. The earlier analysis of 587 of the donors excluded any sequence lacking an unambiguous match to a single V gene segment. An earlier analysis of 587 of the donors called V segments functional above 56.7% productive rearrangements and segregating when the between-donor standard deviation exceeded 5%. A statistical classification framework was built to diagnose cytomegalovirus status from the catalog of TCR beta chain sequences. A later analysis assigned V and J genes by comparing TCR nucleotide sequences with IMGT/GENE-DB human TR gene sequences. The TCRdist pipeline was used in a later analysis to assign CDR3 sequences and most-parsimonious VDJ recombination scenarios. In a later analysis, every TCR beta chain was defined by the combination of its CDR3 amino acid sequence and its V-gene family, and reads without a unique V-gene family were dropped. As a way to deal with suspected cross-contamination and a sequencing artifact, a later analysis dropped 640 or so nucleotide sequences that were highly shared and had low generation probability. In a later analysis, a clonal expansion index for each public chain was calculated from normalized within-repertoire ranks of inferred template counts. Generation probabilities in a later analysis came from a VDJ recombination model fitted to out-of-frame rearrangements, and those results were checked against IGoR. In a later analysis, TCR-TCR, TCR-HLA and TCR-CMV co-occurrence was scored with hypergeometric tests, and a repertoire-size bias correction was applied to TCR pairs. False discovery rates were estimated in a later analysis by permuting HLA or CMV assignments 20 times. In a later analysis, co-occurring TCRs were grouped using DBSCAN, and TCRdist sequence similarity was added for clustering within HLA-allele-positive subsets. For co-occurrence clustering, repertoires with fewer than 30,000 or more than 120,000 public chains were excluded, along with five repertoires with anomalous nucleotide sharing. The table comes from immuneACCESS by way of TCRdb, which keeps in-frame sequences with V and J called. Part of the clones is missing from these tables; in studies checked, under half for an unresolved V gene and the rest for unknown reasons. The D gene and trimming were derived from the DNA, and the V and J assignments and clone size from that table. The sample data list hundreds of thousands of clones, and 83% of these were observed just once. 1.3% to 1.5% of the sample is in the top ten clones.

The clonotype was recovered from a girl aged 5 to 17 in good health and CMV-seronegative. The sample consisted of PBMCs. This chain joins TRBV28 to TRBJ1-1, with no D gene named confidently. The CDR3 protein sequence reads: CASSLTSNTEAFF. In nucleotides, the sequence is TGTGCCAGCAGTTTAACTTCTAACACTGAAGCTTTCTTT.